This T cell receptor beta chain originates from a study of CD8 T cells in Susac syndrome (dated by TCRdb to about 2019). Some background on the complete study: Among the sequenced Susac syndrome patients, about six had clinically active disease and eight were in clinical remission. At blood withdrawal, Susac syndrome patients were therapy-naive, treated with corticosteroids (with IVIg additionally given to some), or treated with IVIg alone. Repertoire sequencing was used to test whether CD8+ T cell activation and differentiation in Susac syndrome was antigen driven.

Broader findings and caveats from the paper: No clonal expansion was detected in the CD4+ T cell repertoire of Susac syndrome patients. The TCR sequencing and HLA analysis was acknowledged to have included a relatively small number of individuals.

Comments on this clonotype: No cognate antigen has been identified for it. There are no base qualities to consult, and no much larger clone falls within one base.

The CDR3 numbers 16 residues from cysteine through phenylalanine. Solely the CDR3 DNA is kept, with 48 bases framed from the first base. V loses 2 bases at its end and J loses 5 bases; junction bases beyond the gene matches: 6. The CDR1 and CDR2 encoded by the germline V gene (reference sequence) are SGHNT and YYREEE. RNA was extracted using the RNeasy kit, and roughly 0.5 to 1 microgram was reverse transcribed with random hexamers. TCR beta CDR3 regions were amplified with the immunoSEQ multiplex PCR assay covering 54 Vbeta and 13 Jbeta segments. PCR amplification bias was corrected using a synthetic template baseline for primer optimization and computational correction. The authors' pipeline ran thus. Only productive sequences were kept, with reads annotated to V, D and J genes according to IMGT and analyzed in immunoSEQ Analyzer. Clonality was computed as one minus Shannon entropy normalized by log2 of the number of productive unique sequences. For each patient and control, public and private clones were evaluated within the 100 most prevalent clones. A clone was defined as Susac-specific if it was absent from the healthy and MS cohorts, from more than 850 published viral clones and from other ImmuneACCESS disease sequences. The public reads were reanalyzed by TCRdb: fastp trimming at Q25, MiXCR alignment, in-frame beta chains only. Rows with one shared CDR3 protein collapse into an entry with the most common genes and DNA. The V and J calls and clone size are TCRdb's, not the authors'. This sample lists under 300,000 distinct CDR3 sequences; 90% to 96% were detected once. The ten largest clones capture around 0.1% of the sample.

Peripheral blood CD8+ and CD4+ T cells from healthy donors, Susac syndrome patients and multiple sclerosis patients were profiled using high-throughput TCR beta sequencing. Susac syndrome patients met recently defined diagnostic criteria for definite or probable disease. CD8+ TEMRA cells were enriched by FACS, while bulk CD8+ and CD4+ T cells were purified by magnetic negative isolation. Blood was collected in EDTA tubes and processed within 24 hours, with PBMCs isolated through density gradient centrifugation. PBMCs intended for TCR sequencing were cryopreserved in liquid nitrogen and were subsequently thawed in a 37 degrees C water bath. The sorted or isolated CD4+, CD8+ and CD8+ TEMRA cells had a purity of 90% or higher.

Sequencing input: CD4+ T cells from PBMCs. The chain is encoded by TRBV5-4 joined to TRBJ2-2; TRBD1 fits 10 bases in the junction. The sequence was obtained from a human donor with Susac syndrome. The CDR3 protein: CASSLYPGQGTGELFF. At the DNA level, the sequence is TGTGCCAGCAGCTTATACCCGGGACAGGGGACCGGGGAGCTGTTTTTT.